A single sample gave rise to the 8 T cell receptor beta chains below, sequenced in a study of chronic HIV infection and antiretroviral therapy. TCRdb re-called the 5' RACE reads with MiXCR, one entry per CDR3 protein. The table shows 40,000 to 50,000 distinct CDR3 sequences, with about a fifth occurring only once. Specimen: peripheral blood. The receptors originated from an adult who had HIV and had not received antiretroviral therapy, or was an uninfected healthy control (not recorded which).

This clonotype was seen a few times. The chain couples TRBV6-5 to TRBJ1-6; the match to TRBD1 covers 8 bases. The CDR3 covers 14 residues. The ends lost 7 bases at V and 7 bases at J; junction bases unmatched: 6. Germline-derived CDR1 and CDR2 are MNHEY and SVGAGI. CDR3 residues: CASKPTGVNSPLHF. The CDR3 region has the DNA TGTGCCAGCAAACCGACAGGGGTCAATTCACCCCTCCACTTT.

In its sample, this clonotype was seen many times. The rearrangement links TRBV29-1 to TRBJ2-5; D possibly corresponds to TRBD1 (5 bases). V dropped 6 bases and J dropped 1 base, with 12 bases sitting between them. Germline V gene data show CDR1 as SQVTM and CDR2 as ANQGSEA. This CDR3 has 13 residues. The CDR3 spells CSVGDRFQETQYF. CDR3 sequence (DNA): TGCAGCGTCGGAGACAGATTCCAAGAGACCCAGTACTTC.

This clonotype has just a few counts. This rearrangement joins TRBV3-1 to TRBJ1-2; D gene uncertain. This CDR3 is 13 amino acids long. The germline gives CDR1 LGHDT, CDR2 YNNKEL (reference sequence). Trimming pared 1 base from V and 4 bases from J, leaving 7 bases between. The CDR3 region is CASSQVKSYGYTF. CDR3 bases: TGTGCCAGCAGCCAAGTTAAAAGCTATGGCTACACCTTC.

This chain connects TRBV28 to TRBJ2-1; the D gene is possibly TRBD1 (6 bases). The V end lost 7 bases, the J end lost 14 bases, and 21 bases lay between the germline ends. The CDR3 runs 13 residues. Germline-derived CDR1 and CDR2 are MDHEN and SYDVKM. The DNA for the CDR3 is TGTGCCAGCATAGGGGGACCGGGGCTACGGGAGTTCTTC. Amino acid sequence: CASIGGPGLREFF. Using reference TRBV28 and TRBJ2-1 for the parts outside the CDR3, the full variable domain is DVKVTQSSRYLVKRTGEKVFLECVQDMDHENMFWYRQDPGLGLRLIYFSYDVKMKEKGDIPEGYSVSREKKERFSLILESASTNQTSMYLCASIGGPGLREFFGPGTRLTVL.

This clonotype was detected only a few times. The V call is TRBV6-5, the J call TRBJ2-3; 7 positions agree with TRBD1. The length of the CDR3 is 12 residues. Germline lookup yields CDR1 MNHEY and CDR2 SVGAGI. V lost 5 bases, J lost 6 bases, and 2 bases stayed unmatched. CDR3 loop: CASSEGGDTQYF. CDR3 coding DNA: TGTGCCAGCAGTGAAGGGGGCGATACGCAGTATTTT.

The V call is TRBV7-6, the J call TRBJ1-1; no clear D gene. The CDR3 extends over 14 amino acids. Germline CDR1 reads SGHVS; CDR2 reads FNYEAQ. V dropped 1 base and J dropped 0 bases, with 6 bases sitting between them. The CDR3 loop is CASSLGGLNTEAFF. Written as DNA, the CDR3 is TGTGCCAGCAGCTTAGGAGGGCTGAACACTGAAGCTTTCTTT.

The chain couples TRBV6-6 to TRBJ2-3; D unresolved. This CDR3 comprises 17 residues. In germline, CDR1 is MNHNY, CDR2 SVGAGI (reference sequence). V was pared by 0 bases and J by 3 bases, with 16 bases between. In DNA, the CDR3 is TGTGCCAGCAGTTACTCGCTTAGTGGTTGGCCGACAGATACGCAGTATTTT. Translating gives CASSYSLSGWPTDTQYF.

The chain joins TRBV10-3 to TRBJ1-5; D ambiguous. The CDR3 spans 13 residues. Germline CDR1 is ENHRY and CDR2 is SYGVKD. V was shortened by 3 bases and J by 11 bases, with 14 bases between the two germline ends. The CDR3 bases are TGTGCCATCAGTGACAGCCTCCTATCGACCCAGCATTTT. Encoded protein: CAISDSLLSTQHF.